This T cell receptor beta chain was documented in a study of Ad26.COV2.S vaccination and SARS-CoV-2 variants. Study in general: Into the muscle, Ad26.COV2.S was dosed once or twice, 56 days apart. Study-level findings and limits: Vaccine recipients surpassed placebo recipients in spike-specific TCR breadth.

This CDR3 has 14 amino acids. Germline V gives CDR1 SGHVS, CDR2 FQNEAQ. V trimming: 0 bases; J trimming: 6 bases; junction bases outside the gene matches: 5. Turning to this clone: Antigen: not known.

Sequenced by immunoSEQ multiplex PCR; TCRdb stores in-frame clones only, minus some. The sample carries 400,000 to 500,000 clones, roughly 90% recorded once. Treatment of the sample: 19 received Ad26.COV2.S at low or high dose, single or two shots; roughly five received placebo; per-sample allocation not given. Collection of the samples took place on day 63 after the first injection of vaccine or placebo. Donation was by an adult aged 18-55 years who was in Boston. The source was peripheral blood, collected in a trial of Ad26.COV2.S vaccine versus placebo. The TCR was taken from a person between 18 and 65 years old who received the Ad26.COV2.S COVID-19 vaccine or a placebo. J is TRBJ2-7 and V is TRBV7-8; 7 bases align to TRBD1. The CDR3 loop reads CASSLAKGAGEQYF. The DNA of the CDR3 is TGTGCCAGCAGCTTAGCGAAGGGGGCGGGCGAGCAGTACTTC.